The source of this T cell receptor (beta chain) is a study of T cell repertoires in cytomegalovirus infection. General study results and limits: Dominant in the ex vivo response were TCR beta clonotypes restricted by HLA-C and specific for CMV.

In regard to this clonotype: Its antigen is unknown.

Germline CDR1 SQVTM, CDR2 ANQGSEA. The CDR3 is 15 residues long. Trimming took 3 bases from V and 3 from J; bases not matched to a gene: 6. TCRdb analysed the reads with MiXCR anew, one entry per CDR3 protein. This sample has 300,000 to 400,000 distinct CDR3 sequences; 25% to 30% occur once, and the top ten carry around 18%. The material sequenced was cultured PBMCs, taken from culture after CMV antigen stimulation. The receptor was derived from a human donor in good health (CMV status not recorded). Some clones in this sample may be carry-over from other donors' samples. V and J are TRBV29-1 and TRBJ2-3; TRBD2 matches 10 bases. CDR3 protein: CSVDSSGGNTDTQYF. The CDR3 DNA reads as TGCAGCGTTGATAGTAGCGGGGGGAATACAGATACGCAGTATTTT.